This T cell receptor beta chain came from a study of T cell changes during pregnancy in multiple sclerosis. The V gene's germline CDR1 is LNHDA and CDR2 SQIVND (reference sequence). CDR3 length equals 14 residues. Trimming took off 7 bases at V and 0 bases at J, with 12 bases between the two ends. Produced via immunoSEQ multiplex PCR; TCRdb's table is partial and in-frame only. The sample holds about 120,000 clones; about 93% are singletons and the top ten take 6.2%. This chain uses TRBV19 with TRBJ1-1, with no clear D. This specimen consisted of peripheral blood, obtained before pregnancy. The clonotype comes from a female donor with multiple sclerosis, enrolled in a pregnancy study. CDR3 residues: CASTVGRVNTEAFF. In DNA, the CDR3 is TGTGCCAGTACCGTGGGGAGGGTGAACACTGAAGCTTTCTTT.